This T cell receptor beta chain is from a study of glioma-infiltrating T cells after dendritic cell vaccination. Blood PBMC samples: pre-vaccination, two weeks post third vaccination, and at tumor progression. V lost 6 bases to trimming and J lost 7 bases, with 15 bases between them. The CDR3 runs to 13 residues. Germline V gene lookup returns CDR1 LNHDA and CDR2 SQIVND (reference sequence). The primer mix had 60 V beta and 13 J beta primers. Sequenced by immunoSEQ multiplex PCR; TCRdb stores in-frame clones only, minus some. The table shows 85,000 to 95,000 clones, with around 84% occurring only once. This clone was seen a few times.

This specimen was blood, taken before dendritic cell vaccination. The chain employs TRBV19 and TRBJ1-1; a weak D match, TRBD1 (6 bases). The clonotype comes from a human donor with glioblastoma. The CDR3 region has the DNA TGTGCCAGTAGGACCAACAGGGTGGGTGAAGCTTTCTTT. This codes for CASRTNRVGEAFF.